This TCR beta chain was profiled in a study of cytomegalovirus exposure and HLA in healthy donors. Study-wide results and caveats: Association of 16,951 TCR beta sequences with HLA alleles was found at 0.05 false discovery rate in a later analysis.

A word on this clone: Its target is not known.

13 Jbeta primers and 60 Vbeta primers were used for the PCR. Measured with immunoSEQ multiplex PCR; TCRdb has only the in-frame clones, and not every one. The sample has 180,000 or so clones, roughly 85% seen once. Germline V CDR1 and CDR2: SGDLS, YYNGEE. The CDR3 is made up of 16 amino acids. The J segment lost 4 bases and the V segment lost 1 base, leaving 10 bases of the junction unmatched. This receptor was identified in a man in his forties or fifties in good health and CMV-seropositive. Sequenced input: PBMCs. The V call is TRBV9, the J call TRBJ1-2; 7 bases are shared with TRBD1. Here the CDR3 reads CASSVSGQQGIYGYTF. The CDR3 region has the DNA TGTGCCAGCAGCGTAAGCGGCCAACAGGGGATCTATGGCTACACCTTC.